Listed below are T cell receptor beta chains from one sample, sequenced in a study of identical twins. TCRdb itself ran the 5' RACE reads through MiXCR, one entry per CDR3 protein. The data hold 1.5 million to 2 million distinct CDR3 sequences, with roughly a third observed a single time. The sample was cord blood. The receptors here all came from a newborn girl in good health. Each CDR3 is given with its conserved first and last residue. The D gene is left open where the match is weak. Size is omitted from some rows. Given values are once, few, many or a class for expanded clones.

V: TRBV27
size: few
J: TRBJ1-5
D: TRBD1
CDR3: CASSPRGQGFQPQHF
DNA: TGTGCCAGCAGCCCCAGGGGACAGGGTTTCCAGCCCCAGCATTTT

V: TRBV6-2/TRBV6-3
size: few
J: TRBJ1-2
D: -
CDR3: CASSPSYTGTRYGYTF
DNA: TGTGCCAGCAGCCCCTCTTATACAGGGACTCGCTATGGCTACACCTTC

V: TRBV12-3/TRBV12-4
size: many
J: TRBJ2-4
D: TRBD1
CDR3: CASSTRQGQNIQYF
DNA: TGTGCCAGCAGTACCCGACAGGGTCAAAACATTCAGTACTTC

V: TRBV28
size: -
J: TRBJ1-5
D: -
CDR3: CASRLMENQPQHF
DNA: TGTGCCAGCAGGTTGATGGAAAATCAGCCCCAGCATTTT

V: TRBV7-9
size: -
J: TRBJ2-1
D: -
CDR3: CASSLVRGDKNEQFF
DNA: TGTGCCAGCAGCTTAGTCAGGGGGGATAAGAATGAGCAGTTCTTC

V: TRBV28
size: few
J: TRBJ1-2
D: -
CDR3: CASSPHSTSNYGYTF
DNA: TGTGCCAGCAGTCCGCACAGTACTTCTAACTATGGCTACACCTTC

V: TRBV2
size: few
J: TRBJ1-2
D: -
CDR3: CASSVTGKDGYTF
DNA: TGTGCCAGCAGTGTTACAGGGAAGGATGGCTACACCTTC

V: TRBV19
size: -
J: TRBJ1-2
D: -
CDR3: CASRTESYGYTF
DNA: TGTGCCAGTAGGACAGAAAGCTATGGCTACACCTTC

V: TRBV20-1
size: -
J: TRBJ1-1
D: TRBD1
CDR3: CSVRQGALWGEAFF
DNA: TGCAGTGTTAGACAGGGGGCTCTCTGGGGTGAAGCTTTCTTT

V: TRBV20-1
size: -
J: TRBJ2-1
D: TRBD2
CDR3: CSALGLVGVYEQFF
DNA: TGCAGTGCTCTAGGACTAGTGGGAGTCTACGAGCAGTTCTTC

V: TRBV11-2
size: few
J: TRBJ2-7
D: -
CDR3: CASSLLHTENYEQYF
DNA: TGTGCCAGCAGCTTACTGCACACGGAGAACTACGAGCAGTACTTC

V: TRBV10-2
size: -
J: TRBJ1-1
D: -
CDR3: CASSEWGEGNTEAFF
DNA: TGCGCCAGCAGTGAGTGGGGAGAAGGGAACACTGAAGCTTTCTTT

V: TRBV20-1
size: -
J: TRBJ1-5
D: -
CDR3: CSARVRNNQPQHF
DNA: TGCAGTGCTAGAGTTCGGAACAATCAGCCCCAGCATTTT

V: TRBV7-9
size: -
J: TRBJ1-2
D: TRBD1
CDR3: CASSPRTGSPPNYGYTF
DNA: TGTGCCAGCAGCCCCCGGACAGGGTCGCCCCCTAACTATGGCTACACCTTC

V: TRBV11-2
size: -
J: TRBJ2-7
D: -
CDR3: CASTAVRAPNEQYF
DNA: TGTGCCAGCACGGCAGTCCGGGCACCAAACGAGCAGTACTTC

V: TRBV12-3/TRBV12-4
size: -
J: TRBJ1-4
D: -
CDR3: CASSLPGQPNEKLFF
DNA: TGTGCCAGCAGCCTCCCAGGACAGCCTAATGAAAAACTGTTTTTT

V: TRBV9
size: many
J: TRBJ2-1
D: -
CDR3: CASSVDGSYNEQFF
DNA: TGTGCCAGCAGCGTAGATGGCTCCTACAATGAGCAGTTCTTC

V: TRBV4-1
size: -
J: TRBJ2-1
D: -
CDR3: CASSLTLLEQFF
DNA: TGCGCCAGCAGCCTCACCCTTCTAGAGCAGTTCTTC

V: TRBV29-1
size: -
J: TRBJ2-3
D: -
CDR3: CSYSGGTDTQYF
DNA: TGCAGCTATAGTGGGGGGACAGATACGCAGTATTTT

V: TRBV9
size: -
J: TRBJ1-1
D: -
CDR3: CAGSVDKGGTEAFF
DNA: TGTGCCGGCAGCGTAGATAAGGGGGGGACTGAAGCTTTCTTT

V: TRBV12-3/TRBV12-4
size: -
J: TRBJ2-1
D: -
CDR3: CASSPRERGRDEQFF
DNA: TGTGCCAGCAGTCCCCGGGAAAGGGGTAGGGATGAGCAGTTCTTC

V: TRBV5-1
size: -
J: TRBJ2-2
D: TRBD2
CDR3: CASSLIAGTDTGGLFF
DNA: TGCGCCAGCAGCCTAATAGCGGGAACGGACACCGGGGGGCTGTTTTTT

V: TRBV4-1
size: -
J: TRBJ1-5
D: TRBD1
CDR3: CASSQGRDRGLNQPQHF
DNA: TGCGCCAGCAGCCAAGGACGGGACAGGGGCCTCAATCAGCCCCAGCATTTT

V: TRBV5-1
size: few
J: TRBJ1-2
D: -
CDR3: CASSGRGRHGYTF
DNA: TGCGCCAGCAGCGGACGGGGGCGTCATGGCTACACCTTC

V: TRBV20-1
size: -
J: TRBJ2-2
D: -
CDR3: CSARDGVRPGNTGELFF
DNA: TGCAGTGCTAGAGATGGGGTTCGGCCGGGTAACACCGGGGAGCTGTTTTTT

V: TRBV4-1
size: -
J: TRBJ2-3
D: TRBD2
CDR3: CASVGLAGNTDTQYF
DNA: TGCGCCAGCGTCGGACTAGCGGGTAATACAGATACGCAGTATTTT

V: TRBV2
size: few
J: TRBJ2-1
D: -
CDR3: CASSEEVLLGNEQFF
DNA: TGTGCCAGCAGTGAAGAGGTCTTACTAGGGAATGAGCAGTTCTTC

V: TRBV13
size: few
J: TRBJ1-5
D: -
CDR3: CASSLERSQPQHF
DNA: TGTGCCAGCAGCTTAGAGAGATCTCAGCCCCAGCATTTT

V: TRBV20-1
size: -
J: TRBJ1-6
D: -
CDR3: CSASEQGPSPLHF
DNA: TGCAGTGCTAGTGAGCAGGGACCCTCACCCCTCCACTTT

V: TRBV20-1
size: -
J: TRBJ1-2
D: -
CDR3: CSGTDHNYGYTF
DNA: TGCAGTGGGACAGACCATAACTATGGCTACACCTTC

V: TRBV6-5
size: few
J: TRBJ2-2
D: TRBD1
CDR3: CASSSGTGTLTGELFF
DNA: TGTGCCAGCAGTTCGGGGACAGGGACGCTCACCGGGGAGCTGTTTTTT

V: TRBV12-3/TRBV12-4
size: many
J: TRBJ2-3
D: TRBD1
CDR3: CASRTTGTDTQYF
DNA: TGTGCCAGCAGGACGACAGGGACGGATACGCAGTATTTT

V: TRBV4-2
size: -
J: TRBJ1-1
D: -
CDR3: CASNWDSTRGVTEAFF
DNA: TGTGCCAGCAACTGGGACTCTACCAGAGGGGTCACTGAAGCTTTCTTT

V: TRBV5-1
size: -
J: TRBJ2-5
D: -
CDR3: CASSAQLARDPETQYF
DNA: TGCGCCAGCAGCGCCCAACTAGCCAGGGACCCAGAGACCCAGTACTTC

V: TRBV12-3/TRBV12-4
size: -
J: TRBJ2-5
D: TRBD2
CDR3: CASSFYSGGGWETQYF
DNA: TGTGCCAGCAGTTTTTATAGCGGGGGAGGATGGGAGACCCAGTACTTC

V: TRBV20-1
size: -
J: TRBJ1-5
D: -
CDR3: CSALTLQRRDQPQHF
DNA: TGCAGTGCCCTTACCTTACAAAGGAGGGATCAGCCCCAGCATTTT